This T cell receptor (beta chain) was identified in a study of shared clonotypes between healthy human individuals. General observations from the study: Few donors restricted represented genetic and exposure-history diversity. Compared with memory subsets, naive subsets generally had larger estimated richness.

Profiled with immunoSEQ multiplex PCR; TCRdb holds only in-frame clones, not every one. The sample lists 2 million to 2.5 million clones, 80% to 95% occurring once. With regard to this clone: Its specificity is unknown.

The TCR was taken from a man between 18 and 29 years old in good health. Some clones in this sample may be carry-over from other donors' samples. Sequences were obtained from naive CD4+ T cells from PBMCs. Subset reported: CD45RA+ positively selected.

In nucleotides, the CDR3 is TGTGCCAGCAGGGATGACCAAACCTACGAGCAGTACTTC. Encoded protein: CASRDDQTYEQYF. This chain connects TRBV6-5 to TRBJ2-7; D not resolved. Deletions cut 6 bases from V and 2 bases from J, with 11 bases between. The CDR3 is 13 amino acids. Germline CDR1 and CDR2: MNHEY and SVGAGI.